This T cell receptor (beta chain) originates from a study of T cell responses to AZD1222 COVID-19 vaccine. Sequencing used immunoSEQ multiplex PCR; TCRdb keeps in-frame clones, though not all of them. The sample holds about 150,000 clones, roughly 90% seen once. Doses given second, at about 4 or about 12 weeks, were pooled. The CDR3 covers 13 residues. Trimming stripped 2 bases from V and 5 bases from J, with 9 bases between. The sequencing here drew on peripheral blood, taken 28 days after the second AZD1222 dose. The J gene is TRBJ1-1, the V gene TRBV12-3 or TRBV12-4; D is unclear. The source is an adult who received the AZD1222 COVID-19 vaccine. CDR3 protein: CASSLYSGTEAFF. CDR3 bases: TGTGCCAGCAGTTTATATAGCGGTACTGAAGCTTTCTTT.